A single sample is the source of the 20 T cell receptor beta chains below, sequenced in a study of blood T cells in healthy people across ages. Through a sample-barcoded 5' primer and a J-beta primer mix, a second PCR was run for about 6 to 11 cycles. TCRdb reprocessed the 5' RACE reads via MiXCR and lists one record per CDR3 protein. Of around 700,000 distinct CDR3 sequences detected, 20% to 30% appear once; the ten largest clones hold just under 9.5%. The same data also contributed to another study, on T cells of mothers and their children.

Sequencing was performed on blood. The origin of the receptors is a boy aged 5 to 17 in good health.

The chain employs TRBV10-3 and TRBJ1-2; maybe TRBD1 (5 bases). The ends were cut back, 6 bases at V and 6 bases at J, with 14 bases in the middle. This CDR3 spans 13 amino acids. CDR1 ENHRY and CDR2 SYGVKD come from the germline V gene. CDR3 in amino acids: CAISGREDHGYTF. The CDR3 nucleotides are TGTGCCATCAGCGGCAGGGAGGACCATGGCTACACCTTC.

The rearrangement uses TRBV7-2 and TRBJ2-3; D is unclear. Germline V gene data show CDR1 as SGHTA and CDR2 as FQGNSA. The CDR3 totals 16 residues. V was clipped by 1 base and J by 7 bases, with 18 bases between them. CDR3: CASSLEYGLPGNTQYF. The CDR3 DNA reads as TGTGCCAGCAGCTTAGAGTACGGCCTCCCTGGGAATACGCAGTATTTT.

This clonotype was detected a few times. This chain connects TRBV28 to TRBJ2-3; weak D call: TRBD2 (5 bases). CDR3 length: 14 amino acids. Trimming removed 3 bases at V and 2 bases at J, with 9 bases between. Germline CDR1 MDHEN, CDR2 SYDVKM. The CDR3 sequence is CASSFTGVTDTQYF. DNA for the CDR3: TGTGCCAGCAGTTTCACCGGGGTCACAGATACGCAGTATTTT.

This clonotype was detected only a few times. The genes are TRBV27 and TRBJ2-2; D call uncertain. CDR1 and CDR2 (germline): MNHEY, SMNVEV (reference sequence). V gave up 5 bases and J gave up 3 bases, with 16 bases separating them. The CDR3 sequence is 16 residues long. CDR3 sequence reads: CASSPRLGIDTGELFF. The CDR3 bases are TGTGCCAGCAGTCCCCGGCTGGGGATAGACACCGGGGAGCTGTTTTTT.

This chain links TRBV6-2 or TRBV6-3 with TRBJ2-5; perhaps TRBD2 as D (6 bases). The J call may be mistaken, given a closer DNA end match to TRBJ2-7. Germline CDR1 and CDR2: MNHEY and SVGEGT. CDR3 length: 13 residues. For the CDR3, the DNA is TGTGCCAGCAGACCCCCGGGACTGGACGAGCAGTACTTC. It yields the protein CASRPPGLDEQYF.

The rearrangement links TRBV20-1 to TRBJ2-7, with 10 positions matching TRBD2. From germline, CDR1 is DFQATT and CDR2 SNEGSKA (reference sequence). The CDR3 has 13 amino acids. J lost 5 bases, V lost 6 bases, and 7 bases had no gene match. The CDR3 reads CSAHLAGANEQYF. The DNA for the CDR3 is TGCAGTGCCCATCTAGCGGGAGCCAACGAGCAGTACTTC.

The chain uses TRBV4-1 and TRBJ2-3, with 9 bases fitting TRBD2. V lost 4 bases, J lost 4 bases, and 9 bases stayed unmatched. Germline V gives CDR1 MGHRA, CDR2 YSYEKL. The CDR3 is 16 amino acids. This chain's CDR3 is CASSPRGREGADTQYF. The CDR3 region has the DNA TGCGCCAGCAGCCCCCGCGGGCGGGAGGGGGCAGATACGCAGTATTTT.

V and J are TRBV19 and TRBJ2-5, with D unclear. The better agreement between TRBJ2-7 and the DNA end casts doubt on the J call. This CDR3 spans 14 amino acids. Germline V gene lookup returns CDR1 LNHDA and CDR2 SQIVND (reference sequence). The CDR3 DNA reads as TGTGCCAGTAGTGTCGGACCGGAACCCTACGAGCAGTACTTC. Its translation is CASSVGPEPYEQYF.

There are a few counts of this clonotype. The chain employs TRBV5-1 and TRBJ2-3; 8 nucleotides agree with TRBD1. CDR3 length equals 16 residues. Germline V CDR1 and CDR2: SGHRS, YFSETQ. V dropped 4 bases and J dropped 2; count of bases not matched to a gene: 9. The CDR3 region is CASSKVGDRSTDTQYF. For the CDR3, the DNA is TGCGCCAGCAGCAAGGTGGGGGACAGGTCCACAGATACGCAGTATTTT. The variable domain in full, completed from reference TRBV5-1 and TRBJ2-3, reads KAGVTQTPRYLIKTRGQQVTLSCSPISGHRSVSWYQQTPGQGLQFLFEYFSETQRNKGNFPGRFSGRQFSNSRSEMNVSTLELGDSALYLCASSKVGDRSTDTQYFGPGTRLTVL.

This chain links TRBV6-5 with TRBJ1-2; D is ambiguous. The V end was cut by 5 bases, the J end by 4 bases, with 11 bases between. The germline CDR1 and CDR2 sequences are MNHEY and SVGAGI. The CDR3 contains 13 residues. Here the CDR3 DNA reads TGTGCCAGCAGTCCGGACGGGGTCTATGGCTACACCTTC. This translates into CASSPDGVYGYTF.

V usage is TRBV15 and J usage is TRBJ2-1; D call uncertain. From germline, CDR1 is LNHNV and CDR2 YYDKDF (reference sequence). The V gene lost 5 bases and the J gene lost 7 bases, with 18 bases spanning the gap. CDR3 length equals 15 residues. DNA for the CDR3: TGTGCCACCAGCCCATCCCCCAACAGCGTTAATGAGCAGTTCTTC. Translation: CATSPSPNSVNEQFF.

V is TRBV12-3 or TRBV12-4 and J is TRBJ2-3, with 7 positions matching TRBD2. The J segment lost 4 bases and the V segment lost 4 bases, leaving 14 bases of the junction unmatched. The CDR3 spans 17 residues. CDR3 region: CASSSPLRRGSSDTQYF. In nucleotides, the CDR3 is TGTGCCAGCAGTTCCCCGTTAAGGCGGGGGTCGTCAGATACGCAGTATTTT.

The chain has TRBV4-3 and TRBJ2-2, with 9 bases fitting TRBD2. Germline values: CDR1 LGHNA, CDR2 YSLEER. The CDR3 is 16 residues long. V shed 0 bases and J 3 bases; nucleotides not matched to a gene: 2. The CDR3 DNA is TGCGCCAGCAGCCAAGATCCTAGCGGGGACACCGGGGAGCTGTTTTTT. This codes for CASSQDPSGDTGELFF.

The V call is TRBV15, the J call TRBJ1-3; TRBD1 matches 7 bases. V lost 0 bases and J lost 0; bases outside the gene matches: 5. This CDR3 is 17 amino acids long. The germline V gene encodes CDR1 LNHNV and CDR2 YYDKDF (reference sequence). The CDR3 protein is CATSRDGQERSGNTIYF. CDR3 DNA sequence: TGTGCCACCAGCAGAGATGGACAGGAACGCTCTGGAAACACCATATATTTT.

This clonotype was seen a few times. The V and J genes are TRBV6-5 and TRBJ2-2; D might be TRBD1 or TRBD2, each matching 6 bases. The CDR3 is 16 residues long. The V end lost 0 bases, the J end lost 1 base, and 9 bases lay between the germline ends. Per the germline V gene, CDR1 is MNHEY and CDR2 is SVGAGI. CDR3 sequence (DNA): TGTGCCAGCAGTTACTCGAAGGGGGGGAACACCGGGGAGCTGTTTTTT. Its translation is CASSYSKGGNTGELFF.

The chain uses TRBV5-1 and TRBJ2-5; the D is unclear. CDR1 and CDR2 from the germline V gene are SGHRS and YFSETQ. This CDR3 has 14 residues. Trimming took 2 bases from V and 1 from J, leaving 9 bases between them. The CDR3 nucleotides are TGCGCCAGCAGCTTAAGGGCAGCCCAAGAGACCCAGTACTTC. This translates into CASSLRAAQETQYF.

This clonotype was seen only a few times. The V gene is TRBV29-1, the J gene TRBJ2-7, with TRBD1 matching over 11 bases. V shed 3 bases and J 6 bases; nucleotides not matched to a gene: 1. Germline CDR1 and CDR2: SQVTM and ANQGSEA. The CDR3 totals 12 residues. The CDR3 DNA reads as TGCAGCGTTGAGGGGACAGGGGGCGAGCAGTACTTC. Translation gives CSVEGTGGEQYF.

V gene TRBV20-1 combines with J gene TRBJ2-3, with 12 nucleotides matching TRBD2. There are 19 residues in the CDR3. V shed 5 bases and J 0 bases; nucleotides not matched to a gene: 15. Germline V gene lookup returns CDR1 DFQATT and CDR2 SNEGSKA (reference sequence). DNA for the CDR3: TGCAGTGCTCCCTCCTCCCGACTAGCGGGAGTGACTAGCACAGATACGCAGTATTTT. This translates into CSAPSSRLAGVTSTDTQYF.

The chain recombines TRBV29-1 with TRBJ2-3; tentatively, D is TRBD2 (6 bases). V shed 6 bases and J shed 4 bases, with 17 bases lying between them. Germline assignment: CDR1 SQVTM and CDR2 ANQGSEA. The CDR3 has 14 amino acids. CDR3 residues: CSVAPLAKSDTQYF. Written as DNA, the CDR3 is TGCAGCGTGGCCCCGCTAGCGAAATCAGATACGCAGTATTTT.

This chain links TRBV29-1 with TRBJ2-2; a possible D gene is TRBD2 (6 bases). Germline V CDR1 and CDR2: SQVTM, ANQGSEA. Trimming removed 5 bases at V and 4 bases at J, with 11 bases between. This CDR3 contains 13 residues. DNA for the CDR3: TGCAGCGTTCCGTGGGGAGGCACCGGGGAGCTGTTTTTT. Translating gives CSVPWGGTGELFF.